Shown below are 27 T cell receptor beta chains from a single sample sequenced in a study of CD8+CD57+ T cells in acquired aplastic anemia. Patients who underwent sequencing had shown CD8+CD57+ cell expansion by flow cytometry. Profiling that covered TCR beta VDJ and CDR3 relied on genomic DNA as its template. TCRdb fed the reads into MiXCR, producing one record per CDR3 protein. The table has a few hundred thousand distinct CDR3 sequences, about half seen once. Sequenced: sorted CD4+, CD8+, or CD8+CD57+ T cells (not recorded which) from PBMCs. The source is a human donor with aplastic anemia.

By sample share, this clonotype is medium-sized. The CDR3 bases are TGTGCCAGCAGCTTGTGGACAGGTAGCAATCAGCCCCAGCATTTT. It is translated as CASSLWTGSNQPQHF. The chain uses TRBV5-5 and TRBJ1-5; 7 positions match TRBD1. V lost 1 base, J lost 0 bases, and 1 base stayed unmatched. The CDR3 has 15 amino acids. The germline gives CDR1 SGHKS, CDR2 YYEKEE (reference sequence).

This clonotype came up many times. The gene calls are TRBV19 and TRBJ1-5; the D is unclear. V was clipped by 2 bases and J by 7 bases, with 21 bases between them. The germline CDR1 and CDR2 sequences are LNHDA and SQIVND (reference sequence). The CDR3 spans 17 residues. The CDR3 is CASSIRGNSPPRQPQHF. In DNA, the CDR3 is TGTGCCAGTAGTATAAGAGGAAACTCACCCCCACGGCAGCCCCAGCATTTT. The whole variable domain, remainder taken from reference TRBV19 and TRBJ1-5, is DGGITQSPKYLFRKEGQNVTLSCEQNLNHDAMYWYRQDPGQGLRLIYYSQIVNDFQKGDIAEGYSVSREKKESFPLTVTSAQKNPTAFYLCASSIRGNSPPRQPQHFGDGTRLSIL.

This clonotype was counted ten times or more. V gene TRBV7-8 combines with J gene TRBJ2-1, with D perhaps matching TRBD1 or TRBD2 (7 bases each). Germline V gene data show CDR1 as SGHVS and CDR2 as FQNEAQ. V lost 5 bases and J lost 2, with 13 bases in between. This CDR3 is built from 15 residues. In nucleotides, the CDR3 is TGTGCCAGCAGCCTCAGCGGGACAGCCTACAATGAGCAGTTCTTC. It yields the protein CASSLSGTAYNEQFF.

This clonotype was counted at least ten times. The chain employs TRBV12-3 or TRBV12-4 and TRBJ2-3; the D gene could be TRBD1 or TRBD2 (5 bases each). Trimming cost V 5 bases and J 0 bases, with 9 bases left between them. This CDR3 is built from 14 residues. CDR3 protein: CASSLRDSTDTQYF. The CDR3 DNA sequence: TGTGCCAGCAGTCTAAGGGACAGCACAGATACGCAGTATTTT.

The chain links TRBV7-9 to TRBJ2-3; 8 bases agree with TRBD2. Germline V lookup: CDR1 SEHNR, CDR2 FQNEAQ (reference sequence). V shed 6 bases and J 0 bases; nucleotides not matched to a gene: 8. This CDR3 is 16 amino acids long. DNA of the CDR3: TGTGCCAGCAGTCCGCGGGGGGATACTAGCACAGATACGCAGTATTTT. Its protein is CASSPRGDTSTDTQYF.

V usage is TRBV7-9 and J usage is TRBJ1-2; unclear D gene. CDR3 length equals 10 residues. Germline V CDR1 and CDR2: SEHNR, FQNEAQ (reference sequence). Trimming shortened V by 5 bases and J by 5 bases, and 3 bases separated the two germline ends. DNA of the CDR3: TGTGCCAGCAGCATATATGGCTACACCTTC. This codes for CASSIYGYTF.

This CDR3 reads CASSPGTFIGYGYTF. CDR3 DNA: TGTGCCAGCAGCCCCGGGACATTTATCGGGTATGGCTACACCTTC. V and J are TRBV11-2 and TRBJ1-2; D may be TRBD1 (6 bases). Trimming pared 5 bases from V and 5 bases from J, leaving 18 bases between. The CDR3 covers 15 residues. CDR1 is SGHAT and CDR2 is FQNNGV in the germline V gene.

Note on this clonotype: The junction does not match germline at one end; this may be a read error. The chain recombines TRBV12-3 or TRBV12-4 with TRBJ2-1, with TRBD2 matching 9 bases. The CDR3 loop spans 16 amino acids. The CDR3 protein is CASSGAGGPSYNKQFF. DNA of the CDR3: TGTGCCAGCAGTGGGGCGGGGGGGCCTTCCTACAATAAGCAGTTCTTC.

This chain joins TRBV20-1 and TRBJ2-5; the D is unclear. Trimming stripped 4 bases from V and 1 base from J, with 7 bases between. The germline CDR1 and CDR2 sequences are DFQATT and SNEGSKA (reference sequence). The CDR3 has 12 amino acids. The CDR3 is CSAMLVQETQYF. The CDR3 DNA reads as TGCAGTGCTATGCTAGTCCAAGAGACCCAGTACTTC.

This clonotype was seen a single time. The chain has TRBV5-6 and TRBJ1-2; D might be TRBD1 (5 bases). Trimming took off 4 bases at V and 0 bases at J, with 19 bases between the two ends. The CDR3 runs 17 residues. Germline CDR1 SGHDT, CDR2 YYEEEE. CDR3 DNA sequence: TGTGCCAGCAGCCAAGAAATAGGGCGGGGGGCTAACTATGGCTACACCTTC. It specifies CASSQEIGRGANYGYTF.

This clonotype was seen ten or more times. The rearrangement links TRBV5-4 to TRBJ2-4, with D possibly being TRBD2 (7 bases). This CDR3 has 13 residues. Germline V gene lookup returns CDR1 SGHNT and CDR2 YYREEE (reference sequence). Trimming took 4 bases from V and 8 from J, leaving 13 bases between them. CDR3 nucleotides: TGTGCCAGCAGCAAAGGGGGGGCTGACATTCAGTACTTC. It is translated as CASSKGGADIQYF.

This chain uses TRBV10-3 with TRBJ1-2, with TRBD1 matching over 11 bases. V shed 6 bases and J 8 bases; nucleotides not matched to a gene: 8. The CDR3 covers 14 residues. Per germline, CDR1 ENHRY and CDR2 SYGVKD. The CDR3 protein is CAISPGTGGSGYTF. CDR3 in DNA: TGTGCCATCAGCCCCGGGACAGGGGGATCGGGCTACACCTTC.

Ten or more counts support this clonotype. The chain links TRBV19 to TRBJ1-2; D is perhaps TRBD1 (5 bases). The CDR3 extends over 15 amino acids. The V end lost 5 bases, the J end lost 3 bases, and 16 bases lay between the germline ends. Germline V gives CDR1 LNHDA, CDR2 SQIVND (reference sequence). CDR3 in amino acids: CASSSLRRVDYGYTF. CDR3 coding DNA: TGTGCCAGTAGTTCCCTCCGCAGGGTGGACTATGGCTACACCTTC. Filled out from reference TRBV19 and TRBJ1-2, the complete variable domain reads DGGITQSPKYLFRKEGQNVTLSCEQNLNHDAMYWYRQDPGQGLRLIYYSQIVNDFQKGDIAEGYSVSREKKESFPLTVTSAQKNPTAFYLCASSSLRRVDYGYTFGSGTRLTVV.

The V gene is TRBV15, the J gene TRBJ2-3; D may be TRBD2 (5 bases). This CDR3 spans 16 amino acids. Deletions cut 11 bases from V and 0 bases from J, with 21 bases between. Looked up from germline, CDR1 is LNHNV and CDR2 is YYDKDF (reference sequence). The CDR3 DNA follows: TGTGCCTCCGCAGGCGGGCCAAATCCTAGCACAGATACGCAGTATTTT. It encodes CASAGGPNPSTDTQYF.

This clonotype was detected ten times or more. The J gene is TRBJ2-2, the V gene TRBV6-6, with D perhaps TRBD1 or TRBD2 (6 bases each). Trimming removed 11 bases at V and 3 bases at J, with 16 bases between. Looked up from germline, CDR1 is MNHNY and CDR2 is SVGAGI (reference sequence). The CDR3 is 14 residues long. The chain's CDR3 is CAGKQGGDTGELFF. Here the CDR3 DNA reads TGTGCCGGAAAACAGGGAGGAGACACCGGGGAGCTGTTTTTT.

V and J are TRBV20-1 and TRBJ1-1, with D perhaps TRBD1 (5 bases). V shed 3 bases and J shed 4 bases, with 12 bases lying between them. Germline CDR1 reads DFQATT; CDR2 reads SNEGSKA (reference sequence). The CDR3 runs to 13 residues. CDR3 sequence reads: CSASVRESTEAFF. CDR3 nucleotide sequence: TGCAGTGCTAGCGTCAGGGAGAGCACTGAAGCTTTCTTT.

This sequence joins TRBV19 and TRBJ2-7; TRBD1 matches at 12 bases. Trimming took 4 bases from V and 6 from J; bases not matched to a gene: 7. The CDR3 is 15 amino acids. Germline values: CDR1 LNHDA, CDR2 SQIVND (reference sequence). The CDR3 loop is CASSTGPGQGAEQYF. In nucleotides, the CDR3 is TGTGCCAGTAGTACCGGTCCGGGACAGGGGGCCGAGCAGTACTTC.

This clonotype was counted ten times or more. This chain uses TRBV29-1 with TRBJ2-1, with TRBD1 matching 11 bases. Unmatched junction bases numbered 5, after V lost 6 bases and J lost 4 bases. Per the germline V gene, CDR1 is SQVTM and CDR2 is ANQGSEA. CDR3 length: 14 amino acids. CDR3 nucleotide sequence: TGCAGCGTAACCGGGACAGGGGGGTACAATGAGCAGTTCTTC. Protein product: CSVTGTGGYNEQFF.

This clonotype was seen many times. The chain carries TRBV5-5 and TRBJ1-5, with 7 nucleotides matching TRBD1. Germline V gives CDR1 SGHKS, CDR2 YYEKEE (reference sequence). The J segment lost 0 bases and the V segment lost 4 bases, leaving 16 bases of the junction unmatched. This CDR3 is built from 19 residues. The CDR3 here is CASSRGGGTAEYSNQPQHF. The DNA for the CDR3 is TGTGCCAGCAGCCGAGGGGGAGGGACAGCGGAGTATAGCAATCAGCCCCAGCATTTT.

J is TRBJ1-5 and V is TRBV7-2, with TRBD1 identical over 7 bases. The V gene end was trimmed by 5 bases and the J gene end by 7 bases; junction bases not matched to a gene: 8. The CDR3 extends over 14 amino acids. CDR1 and CDR2 from the germline V gene are SGHTA and FQGNSA. The CDR3 reads CASSATPGGQPQHF. DNA for the CDR3: TGTGCCAGCAGCGCTACCCCAGGGGGACAGCCCCAGCATTTT.

This CDR3 is CASSAQNRGTEAFF. CDR3 coding DNA: TGTGCCAGCAGCGCCCAGAACAGGGGCACTGAAGCTTTCTTT. The chain uses TRBV7-3 and TRBJ1-1; 7 nucleotides agree with TRBD1. This CDR3 contains 14 residues. The germline gives CDR1 SGHTA, CDR2 FQGTGA. J was trimmed by 4 bases and V by 5 bases; bases with no gene match: 7.

This clonotype was detected ten times or more. An end of the junction differs from the germline gene, which may be a read error. V gene TRBV20-1 combines with J gene TRBJ1-5; 7 bases are a match to TRBD1. This CDR3 has 15 residues. CDR1 DFQATT and CDR2 SNEGSKA come from the germline V gene (reference sequence). CDR3: CSVRTGAPGNQPQHF. DNA for the CDR3: TGCAGTGTTAGAACAGGGGCGCCGGGCAATCAGCCCCAGCATTTT.

This chain joins TRBV7-9 and TRBJ2-3; D remains unclear. CDR1 is SEHNR and CDR2 is FQNEAQ in the germline V gene (reference sequence). V was pared by 5 bases and J by 1 base, with 10 bases between. The CDR3 sequence is 14 residues long. Written as DNA, the CDR3 is TGTGCCAGCAGCCTGGGTTCCCGCACAGATACGCAGTATTTT. This codes for CASSLGSRTDTQYF. Variable domain in full (rest from reference TRBV7-9 and TRBJ2-3): DTGVSQNPRHKITKRGQNVTFRCDPISEHNRLYWYRQTLGQGPEFLTYFQNEAQLEKSRLLSDRFSAERPKGSFSTLEIQRTEQGDSAMYLCASSLGSRTDTQYFGPGTRLTVL.

The CDR3 sequence is CASSLGASGRGSYEQYF. CDR3 bases: TGCGCCAGCAGCTTGGGGGCTAGCGGGAGGGGTTCCTACGAGCAGTACTTC. The chain combines TRBV5-1 with TRBJ2-7, with 12 bases lining up with TRBD2. V gave up 0 bases and J gave up 1 base; unmatched junction bases: 5. The CDR3 contains 17 residues. CDR1 and CDR2 (germline): SGHRS, YFSETQ.

The J gene is TRBJ1-3, the V gene TRBV11-2; D is perhaps TRBD1 (6 bases). Germline V gene sequence: CDR1 SGHAT, CDR2 FQNNGV. The V and J ends lost 5 bases and 0 bases respectively, with 11 bases between them. The length of the CDR3 is 15 residues. As DNA, the CDR3 is TGTGCCAGCAGCGTCAGGGGTTTCTCTGGAAACACCATATATTTT. It encodes CASSVRGFSGNTIYF.

This chain links TRBV5-1 with TRBJ2-5; D is ambiguous. CDR3 size: 14 residues. The germline CDR1 and CDR2 sequences are SGHRS and YFSETQ. Deletions cut 0 bases from V and 3 bases from J, with 9 bases between. The CDR3 bases are TGCGCCAGCAGCTTGGCCGGTGCAGAAGAGACCCAGTACTTC. This codes for CASSLAGAEETQYF.

The V call is TRBV10-2, the J call TRBJ1-2, with 7 bases that match TRBD1. Germline V gene sequence: CDR1 WSHSY, CDR2 SAAADI. The CDR3 spans 12 residues. With 3 bases clipped from V and 6 bases from J, the junction kept 1 base outside the gene matches. The CDR3 region has the DNA TGCGCCAGCAGTGACACAGGGGATGGCTACACCTTC. The encoded protein is CASSDTGDGYTF.